This T cell receptor beta chain came from a study of immune characteristics of hereditary and idiopathic chronic pancreatitis. Sequencing was performed with immunoSEQ multiplex PCR; in TCRdb, only in-frame clones are kept and a portion is missing. The data hold a few thousand clones, with about 70% observed a single time. Study conclusions and caveats: Gene families like TRBV10, TRBV19, TRBV23 and TRBV5 were used differently between subtypes. TCRbeta diversity rose and clonality fell in both pancreatitis groups versus controls.

About this clone itself: Its target is unknown.

J lost 5 bases, V lost 1 base, and 5 bases had no gene match. The CDR3 is made up of 15 amino acids. Germline V gives CDR1 SGHKS, CDR2 YYEKEE (reference sequence). Chronic pancreatitis tissue was collected during total pancreatectomy with islet autotransplantation. The clonotype comes from a human donor with chronic pancreatitis. The sample consisted of pancreas tissue with hereditary chronic pancreatitis. The chain has TRBV5-5 and TRBJ1-4, with TRBD1 matching over 7 bases. As DNA, the CDR3 is TGTGCCAGCAGCTTGCAGACAGGGAGAAATGAAAAACTGTTTTTT. This encodes CASSLQTGRNEKLFF.